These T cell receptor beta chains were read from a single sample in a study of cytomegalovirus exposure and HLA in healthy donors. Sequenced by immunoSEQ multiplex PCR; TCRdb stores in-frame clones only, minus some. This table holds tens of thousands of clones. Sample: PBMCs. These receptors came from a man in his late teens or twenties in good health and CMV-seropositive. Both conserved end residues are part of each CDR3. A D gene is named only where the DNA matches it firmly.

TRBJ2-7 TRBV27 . CASSLAGTTSYEQYF TGCGCCAGCAGTTTAGCAGGCACCACCTCCTACGAGCAGTACTTC
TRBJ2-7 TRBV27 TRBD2 CASSVAGTSVPSSYKQYF TGTGCCAGCAGTGTCGCCGGGACTAGCGTTCCTAGCTCCTACAAGCAGTACTTC
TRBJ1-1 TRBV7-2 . CASSSGLPNTEAFF TGTGCCAGCAGCTCGGGACTCCCGAACACTGAAGCTTTCTTT
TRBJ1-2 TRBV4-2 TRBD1 CASSQTGQGAGRSYGYTF TGTGCCAGCAGCCAAACCGGACAGGGGGCCGGTCGGTCCTATGGCTACACCTTC
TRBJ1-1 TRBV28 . CASSLGQKNTEAFF TGTGCCAGCAGTTTAGGACAGAAGAACACTGAAGCTTTCTTT
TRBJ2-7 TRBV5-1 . CASSLRGYEQYF TGCGCCAGCAGCTTGAGGGGCTACGAGCAGTACTTC
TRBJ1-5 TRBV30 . CAFAQEEEQPQHF TGTGCCTTCGCCCAGGAAGAAGAACAGCCCCAGCATTTT
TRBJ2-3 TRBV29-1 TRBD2 CSVGGTSGSDTQYF TGCAGCGTAGGAGGGACTAGCGGGAGCGATACGCAGTATTTT
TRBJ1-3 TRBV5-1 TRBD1 CASSPYGTGGSGNTIYF TGCGCCAGCAGCCCGTACGGGACAGGCGGATCTGGAAACACCATATATTTT
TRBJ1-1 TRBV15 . CATSLAGGTEAFF TGTGCCACCAGCCTGGCCGGGGGGACTGAAGCTTTCTTT
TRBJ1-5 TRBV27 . CASSLSGVQPQHF TGTGCCAGCAGTTTATCCGGGGTGCAGCCCCAGCATTTT
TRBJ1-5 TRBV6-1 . CASSRSGSNQPQHF TGTGCCAGCAGCCGAAGCGGTTCCAATCAGCCCCAGCATTTT
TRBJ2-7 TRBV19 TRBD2 CASSIGASGVAYEQYF TGTGCCAGTAGTATCGGGGCTAGCGGGGTAGCCTACGAGCAGTACTTC
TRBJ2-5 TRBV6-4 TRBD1 CASSPDPGQAEGTQYF TGTGCCAGCAGCCCGGACCCGGGACAGGCGGAGGGGACCCAGTACTTC
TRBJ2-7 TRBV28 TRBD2 CASSLSGSRYEQYF TGTGCCAGCAGCCTTAGCGGGAGCCGCTACGAGCAGTACTTC
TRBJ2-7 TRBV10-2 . CASGTSTYEQYF TGCGCCAGCGGGACTTCTACCTACGAGCAGTACTTC
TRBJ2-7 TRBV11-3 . CASSFSRAGSSYEQYF TGTGCCAGCAGCTTCTCCCGCGCGGGGAGCTCCTACGAGCAGTACTTC
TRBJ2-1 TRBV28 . CASSFFGGENSYNEQFF TGTGCCAGCAGTTTTTTTGGGGGCGAAAACTCCTACAATGAGCAGTTCTTC